Below, 20 T cell receptor beta chains from the same sample are listed, as sequenced in a study of CD8+ T cells in alopecia areata. The treatment is: oral pan-JAK inhibitor, 5-10 mg twice daily. Investigators isolated RNA and reverse transcribed it into cDNA to act as the sequencing template. Assay: immunoSEQ multiplex PCR; the TCRdb copy retains only in-frame clones and omits some. This sample has around 300,000 clones, with 45% to 70% found just once. Sequencing was performed on CD4+ T cells sorted from blood, taken between weeks 51 and 52, from a patient treated with tofacitinib. The receptors were gathered from a human donor with alopecia areata.

The genes are TRBV14 and TRBJ2-1; D might be TRBD2 (5 bases). CDR3 length: 14 amino acids. Trimming cost V 2 bases and J 7 bases, with 12 bases left between them. Germline V gene data show CDR1 as SGHDN and CDR2 as FVKESK. The CDR3 DNA reads TGTGCCAGCAGCCAATTAACATGGAGGAATGAGCAGTTCTTC. Translation: CASSQLTWRNEQFF.

This clone appeared a few times. The CDR3 DNA is TGTGCCTGGAGTGTACACTTTGATCAGCCCCAGCATTTT. Encoded protein: CAWSVHFDQPQHF. The chain uses TRBV30 and TRBJ1-5; D is ambiguous. The V and J ends lost 0 bases and 5 bases respectively, with 8 bases between them. The germline V gene has CDR1 GTSNPN and CDR2 SVGIG (reference sequence). This CDR3 has 13 amino acids.

This clone was counted a few times. The chain uses TRBV5-1 and TRBJ2-4, with a weak D call TRBD1 (6 bases). The CDR3 is 11 residues long. V lost 9 bases and J lost 4, with 8 bases in between. Germline CDR1 is SGHRS and CDR2 is YFSETQ. The CDR3 here is CANDRKNIQYF. In DNA form, the CDR3 reads TGCGCCAACGACAGGAAAAACATTCAGTACTTC.

This sequence joins TRBV29-1 and TRBJ2-5; TRBD1 is a possible D gene (6 bases). With 5 bases removed from V and 4 bases from J, the gap between germline ends came to 14 bases. Germline V gene sequence: CDR1 SQVTM, CDR2 ANQGSEA. This CDR3 has 13 amino acids. The CDR3 protein is CSVWGQVGETQYF. The CDR3, as DNA: TGCAGCGTTTGGGGGCAGGTGGGAGAGACCCAGTACTTC.

With regard to this clone: This sample also contains other DNA sequences that code for the same CDR3. V usage is TRBV30 and J usage is TRBJ2-5; no clear D gene. The germline V gene encodes CDR1 GTSNPN and CDR2 SVGIG (reference sequence). With 2 bases removed from V and 3 bases from J, the gap between germline ends came to 4 bases. The CDR3 extends over 11 amino acids. The CDR3 DNA sequence: TGTGCCTGGAGTCCGAAAGAGACCCAGTACTTC. Protein product: CAWSPKETQYF.

The chain recombines TRBV10-2 with TRBJ2-4; 7 positions match TRBD1. V lost 3 bases and J lost 3; bases outside the gene matches: 14. This CDR3 is 18 amino acids long. In germline, CDR1 is WSHSY, CDR2 SAAADI. The CDR3: CASSEEGARSEDKNIQYF. The CDR3 nucleotides read TGCGCCAGCAGTGAAGAGGGGGCGCGATCTGAGGACAAAAACATTCAGTACTTC.

The chain is built from TRBV29-1 and TRBJ1-2, with D hard to call. Trimming stripped 3 bases from V and 1 base from J, with 6 bases between. Germline assignment: CDR1 SQVTM and CDR2 ANQGSEA. The CDR3 runs to 12 residues. The CDR3 nucleotides are TGCAGCGTTGACACGCTTAACTATGGCTACACCTTC. Its protein product is CSVDTLNYGYTF. Filled out from reference TRBV29-1 and TRBJ1-2, the complete variable domain reads SAVISQKPSRDICQRGTSLTIQCQVDSQVTMMFWYRQQPGQSLTLIATANQGSEATYESGFVIDKFPISRPNLTFSTLTVSNMSPEDSSIYLCSVDTLNYGYTFGSGTRLTVV.

The chain combines TRBV7-2 with TRBJ2-5; tentatively, D is TRBD2 (6 bases). Per the germline V gene, CDR1 is SGHTA and CDR2 is FQGNSA. Trimming pared 3 bases from V and 4 bases from J, leaving 9 bases between. This CDR3 is 13 amino acids long. CDR3 sequence: CASSFGGLETQYF. The CDR3 DNA reads as TGTGCCAGCAGCTTCGGGGGATTAGAGACCCAGTACTTC.

The V call is TRBV4-3, the J call TRBJ1-2, with D hard to call. The CDR3 consists of 16 residues. The V end was cut by 1 base, the J end by 1 base, with 13 bases between. Germline-derived CDR1 and CDR2 are LGHNA and YSLEER. Here the CDR3 DNA reads TGCGCCAGCAGCCAAGTTGACGGATCAAATAACTATGGCTACACCTTC. Amino acid sequence: CASSQVDGSNNYGYTF.

The V gene is TRBV4-3, the J gene TRBJ1-2; D may be TRBD1 (6 bases). Germline CDR1 is LGHNA and CDR2 is YSLEER. Trimming left V 0 bases short and J 4 bases short, with 15 bases between. The CDR3 contains 16 residues. This chain's CDR3 is CASSQDLGTPLYGYTF. CDR3 DNA sequence: TGCGCCAGCAGCCAAGATCTAGGGACACCACTCTATGGCTACACCTTC.

V usage is TRBV18 and J usage is TRBJ2-7, with D perhaps TRBD1 (6 bases). From germline, CDR1 is KGHSH and CDR2 LQKENI. Trimming pared 2 bases from V and 5 bases from J, leaving 13 bases between. This CDR3 contains 14 residues. The CDR3 sequence is CASSPKTGSNEQYF. CDR3 in DNA: TGTGCCAGCTCACCAAAGACAGGATCGAACGAGCAGTACTTC.

V usage is TRBV30 and J usage is TRBJ1-2; 7 nucleotides align to TRBD1. Germline CDR1 and CDR2: GTSNPN and SVGIG (reference sequence). After removal of 0 bases from V and 8 bases from J, the junction contained 9 bases not matched to a gene. The CDR3 runs 14 residues. This CDR3 is CAWSVVRGLGGYTF. The CDR3, as DNA: TGTGCCTGGAGTGTAGTTAGGGGGCTCGGAGGCTACACCTTC.

The chain links TRBV4-1 to TRBJ2-7; perhaps TRBD1 as D (6 bases). CDR3 length equals 15 residues. CDR1 and CDR2 from the germline V gene are MGHRA and YSYEKL. Deletions cut 4 bases from V and 5 bases from J, with 18 bases between. In DNA form, the CDR3 reads TGCGCCAGCAGCCCAACGGGACAAACGAAGAACGAGCAGTACTTC. Translation: CASSPTGQTKNEQYF.

The table lists this clone with a few counts. This chain connects TRBV5-1 to TRBJ2-7; TRBD1 aligns across 8 bases. The CDR3 length is 16 residues. Per the germline V gene, CDR1 is SGHRS and CDR2 is YFSETQ. J lost 2 bases, V lost 0 bases, and 7 bases had no gene match. The CDR3 reads CASSLGLQGEAYEQYF. DNA for the CDR3: TGCGCCAGCAGCTTGGGCCTACAGGGGGAGGCCTACGAGCAGTACTTC. Filled out from reference TRBV5-1 and TRBJ2-7, the complete variable domain reads KAGVTQTPRYLIKTRGQQVTLSCSPISGHRSVSWYQQTPGQGLQFLFEYFSETQRNKGNFPGRFSGRQFSNSRSEMNVSTLELGDSALYLCASSLGLQGEAYEQYFGPGTRLTVT.

The chain couples TRBV27 to TRBJ2-7, with D perhaps assigned TRBD1 or TRBD2 (5 bases each). The V and J ends lost 5 bases and 2 bases respectively, with 13 bases between them. CDR3 length equals 14 residues. The germline gives CDR1 MNHEY, CDR2 SMNVEV (reference sequence). Here the CDR3 DNA reads TGTGCCAGCAGTCGCCGGGACGGGACCTACGAGCAGTACTTC. Translation: CASSRRDGTYEQYF.

This chain uses TRBV5-4 with TRBJ1-6, with D perhaps matching TRBD1 (6 bases). The ends were cut back, 0 bases at V and 10 bases at J, with 17 bases in the middle. There are 16 residues in the CDR3. Germline lookup yields CDR1 SGHNT and CDR2 YYREEE (reference sequence). The CDR3 region has the DNA TGTGCCAGCAGCTTGGCTGGGGGACCGGGGGGCTCACCCCTCCACTTT. It encodes CASSLAGGPGGSPLHF.

This rearrangement joins TRBV11-2 to TRBJ1-6, with D possibly being TRBD1 (6 bases). V was clipped by 4 bases and J by 18 bases, with 19 bases between them. The CDR3 extends over 13 amino acids. The germline gives CDR1 SGHAT, CDR2 FQNNGV. DNA for the CDR3: TGTGCCAGCAGCTCTAGCGGGGGGCCGGGTCCCCACTTT. Translating gives CASSSSGGPGPHF.

The chain has TRBV29-1 and TRBJ1-4; D is uncertain. The ends were cut back, 4 bases at V and 8 bases at J, with 11 bases in the middle. Germline V lookup: CDR1 SQVTM, CDR2 ANQGSEA. The CDR3 sequence is 12 residues long. The CDR3, as DNA: TGCAGCGTTGTCTTGCCGGGGGAAAAACTGTTTTTT. The encoded protein is CSVVLPGEKLFF.

V is TRBV30 and J is TRBJ1-2; 8 nucleotides align to TRBD1. This CDR3 contains 11 residues. Germline V gene sequence: CDR1 GTSNPN, CDR2 SVGIG (reference sequence). V was clipped by 8 bases and J by 8 bases; unmatched bases: 7. The CDR3 reads CARTGSAGYTF. In nucleotides, the CDR3 is TGTGCCCGGACAGGGAGTGCCGGCTACACCTTC.

The CDR3 spells CASTDTGSWDNEQFF. The CDR3 nucleotides read TGTGCCAGCACCGACACGGGCTCCTGGGACAATGAGCAGTTCTTC. The genes are TRBV25-1 and TRBJ2-1; D is ambiguous. The germline V and J ends were trimmed by 7 bases and 5 bases, with 18 bases remaining between them. Germline values: CDR1 MGHDK, CDR2 SYGVNS. The length of the CDR3 is 15 residues.